This TCR beta chain comes out of a study of cytomegalovirus exposure and HLA in healthy donors. Study results and limitations: Reports showed the classifier diagnosing cytomegalovirus status with high specificity and sensitivity. In the analysis, some V segments, TRBV6-2 and TRBV6-3 included, were excluded as indistinguishable. Earlier results showed most TCR beta V segments being productive about 87% or about 30% of the time.

The CDR3 totals 14 residues. The germline CDR1 and CDR2 sequences are SGDLS and YYNGEE. J gave up 6 bases and V 0 bases, and 3 bases lay outside the gene matches. The primer mix had 60 Vbeta and 13 Jbeta primers. The method was immunoSEQ multiplex PCR; TCRdb's version includes in-frame clones alone and lacks a portion of them. The data contain roughly 150,000 clones, roughly 78% of them singletons. Of note for this clone: Its specificity is not known.

Sequences were obtained from PBMCs. This chain joins TRBV9 and TRBJ1-1, with 9 positions matching TRBD1. The receptor's source is a man aged 25-45 years in good health. CDR3 sequence: CASSVVGQGSEAFF. CDR3 DNA sequence: TGTGCCAGCAGCGTAGTGGGACAGGGCTCTGAAGCTTTCTTT.